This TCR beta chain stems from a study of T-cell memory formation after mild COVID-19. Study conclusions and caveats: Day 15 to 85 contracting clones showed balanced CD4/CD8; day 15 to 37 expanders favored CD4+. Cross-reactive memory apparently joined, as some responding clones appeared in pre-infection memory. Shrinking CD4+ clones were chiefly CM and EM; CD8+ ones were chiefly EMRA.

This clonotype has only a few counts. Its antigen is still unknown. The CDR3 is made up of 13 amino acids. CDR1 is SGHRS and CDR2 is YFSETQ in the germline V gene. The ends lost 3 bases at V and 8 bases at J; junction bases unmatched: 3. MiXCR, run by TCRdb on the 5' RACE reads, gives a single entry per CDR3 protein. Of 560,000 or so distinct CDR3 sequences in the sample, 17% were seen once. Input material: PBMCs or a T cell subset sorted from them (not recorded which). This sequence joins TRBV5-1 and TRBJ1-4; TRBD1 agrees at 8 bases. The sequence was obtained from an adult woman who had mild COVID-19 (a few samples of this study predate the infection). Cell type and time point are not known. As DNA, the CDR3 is TGCGCCAGCAGCTCGAACAGGGGGGAAAAACTGTTTTTT. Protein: CASSSNRGEKLFF. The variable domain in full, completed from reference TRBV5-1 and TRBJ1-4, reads KAGVTQTPRYLIKTRGQQVTLSCSPISGHRSVSWYQQTPGQGLQFLFEYFSETQRNKGNFPGRFSGRQFSNSRSEMNVSTLELGDSALYLCASSSNRGEKLFFGSGTQLSVL.